This T cell receptor (beta chain) is from a study of naive and memory T cell subsets. After CD4 positive bead selection, the CD4-negative fraction gave CD8 T cells. J lost 2 bases, V lost 6 bases, and 5 bases had no gene match. Germline-derived CDR1 and CDR2 are DFQATT and SNEGSKA (reference sequence). The CDR3 spans 13 residues. Two oligonucleotides, mixed equimolar, formed the beta constant-region primer covering TRBC1 and TRBC2. Ligated cDNA was amplified by four rounds of PCR with nested alpha and beta constant-region primers and SP2. TCRdb re-called the UMI-ligation and nested PCR reads with MiXCR, one entry per CDR3 protein. The sample shows over 30,000 distinct CDR3 sequences, less than 20% of them seen only once. This clonotype was counted a few times.

The origin of this receptor is a human donor in good health. Sequencing was performed on effector memory CD4+ T cells from blood. Subset given: effector memory, CD45RA- CD27-. This sequence joins TRBV20-1 and TRBJ2-7, with 9 nucleotides matching TRBD1. The CDR3 is CSAPGTGTYEQYF. In DNA, the CDR3 is TGCAGTGCCCCCGGGACAGGGACCTACGAGCAGTACTTC.